Listed below are T cell receptor beta chains from one sample, sequenced in a study of shared clonotypes between healthy human individuals. Only in-frame clones appear in the TCRdb table, and some are missing; sequencing was by immunoSEQ multiplex PCR. Here the sample spans about 2.3 million clones, more than 85% being singletons. The sequenced sample consisted of naive CD4+ T cells from PBMCs. These receptors originate from a man aged 18-30 years in good health. Some clones in this sample may be carry-over from other donors' samples. Both conserved end residues are part of each CDR3. D genes are given only for firm matches. A clone size is listed for some rows: how often the clone was seen (once, few, many), or a class if it is expanded.

j_gene: TRBJ1-1
d_gene: TRBD1
abundance: NA
v_gene: TRBV5-1
CDR3aa: CASSLARTGGTEAFF
CDR3nt: TGCGCCAGCAGCTTGGCCAGGACAGGGGGCACTGAAGCTTTCTTT

j_gene: TRBJ1-2
d_gene: TRBD1
abundance: NA
v_gene: TRBV5-1
CDR3aa: CASSVGQGGGYTF
CDR3nt: TGCGCCAGCAGCGTCGGACAGGGAGGCGGCTACACCTTC

j_gene: TRBJ1-2
d_gene: NA
abundance: NA
v_gene: TRBV20-1
CDR3aa: CSARTDSGYTF
CDR3nt: TGCAGTGCTAGAACCGACAGTGGCTACACCTTC

j_gene: TRBJ2-2
d_gene: NA
abundance: NA
v_gene: TRBV5-1
CDR3aa: CASSQKGGGTGELFF
CDR3nt: TGCGCCAGCAGCCAGAAGGGCGGCGGGACCGGGGAGCTGTTTTTT

j_gene: TRBJ2-7
d_gene: NA
abundance: NA
v_gene: TRBV28
CDR3aa: CASTLNNQPKQYF
CDR3nt: TGTGCCAGCACTCTAAATAACCAGCCTAAGCAGTACTTC

j_gene: TRBJ2-1
d_gene: TRBD2
abundance: NA
v_gene: TRBV29-1
CDR3aa: CSVSRGASGSNEQFF
CDR3nt: TGCAGCGTTTCTCGTGGGGCTAGCGGGAGCAATGAGCAGTTCTTC

j_gene: TRBJ2-3
d_gene: NA
abundance: NA
v_gene: TRBV5-6
CDR3aa: CASSSWDWSTDTQYF
CDR3nt: TGTGCCAGCAGCTCGTGGGACTGGAGCACAGATACGCAGTATTTT

j_gene: TRBJ2-7
d_gene: TRBD1
abundance: NA
v_gene: TRBV10-1
CDR3aa: CANGTGEQYF
CDR3nt: TGCGCCAACGGGACAGGGGAGCAGTACTTC

j_gene: TRBJ2-2
d_gene: NA
abundance: NA
v_gene: TRBV7-3
CDR3aa: CASSFGHLTGELFF
CDR3nt: TGTGCCAGCAGCTTTGGACACTTGACCGGGGAGCTGTTTTTT

j_gene: TRBJ2-1
d_gene: TRBD2
abundance: once
v_gene: TRBV28
CDR3aa: CASSSSGSHNEQFF
CDR3nt: TGTGCCAGCAGTTCTAGCGGGAGTCACAATGAGCAGTTCTTC

j_gene: TRBJ2-7
d_gene: NA
abundance: NA
v_gene: TRBV7-3
CDR3aa: CASSPLRESHEQYF
CDR3nt: TGTGCCAGCAGCCCCCTCCGGGAGTCGCACGAGCAGTACTTC

j_gene: TRBJ1-2
d_gene: NA
abundance: NA
v_gene: TRBV28
CDR3aa: CASSLSRLNYGYTF
CDR3nt: TGTGCCAGCAGTTTATCCCGTCTAAACTATGGCTACACCTTC

j_gene: TRBJ2-2
d_gene: TRBD2
abundance: NA
v_gene: TRBV12-5
CDR3aa: CASARTWRGSTGELFF
CDR3nt: TGTGCTAGTGCTCGAACTTGGCGGGGGAGCACCGGGGAGCTGTTTTTT

j_gene: TRBJ2-5
d_gene: TRBD2
abundance: NA
v_gene: TRBV5-6
CDR3aa: CASSFGRTETQYF
CDR3nt: TGTGCCAGCAGCTTCGGGAGGACGGAGACCCAGTACTTC

j_gene: TRBJ2-3
d_gene: TRBD2
abundance: NA
v_gene: TRBV10-3
CDR3aa: CAISRELAGAGAIGDTQYF
CDR3nt: TGTGCCATCAGCCGGGAACTAGCGGGAGCAGGGGCTATAGGAGATACGCAGTATTTT

j_gene: TRBJ1-5
d_gene: NA
abundance: NA
v_gene: TRBV6-5
CDR3aa: CATSPFSNQPQHF
CDR3nt: TGTGCCACCAGCCCGTTTAGCAATCAGCCCCAGCATTTT

j_gene: TRBJ2-4
d_gene: NA
abundance: NA
v_gene: TRBV29-1
CDR3aa: CSVGQTQVEIQYF
CDR3nt: TGCAGCGTAGGACAGACCCAGGTCGAAATTCAGTACTTC

j_gene: TRBJ1-5
d_gene: NA
abundance: NA
v_gene: TRBV28
CDR3aa: CASSSQVLGPQHF
CDR3nt: TGTGCCAGCAGTTCACAGGTGTTAGGACCCCAGCATTTT

j_gene: TRBJ1-3
d_gene: TRBD1
abundance: NA
v_gene: TRBV7-9
CDR3aa: CASRPPQGVSGNTIYF
CDR3nt: TGTGCCAGCAGGCCTCCTCAGGGGGTCTCTGGAAACACCATATATTTT

j_gene: TRBJ2-3
d_gene: NA
abundance: NA
v_gene: TRBV19
CDR3aa: CASSKGLRTDTQYF
CDR3nt: TGTGCCAGCTCCAAGGGCCTGCGGACAGATACGCAGTATTTT

j_gene: TRBJ2-7
d_gene: NA
abundance: once
v_gene: TRBV7-2
CDR3aa: CASSLATGVAYEQYF
CDR3nt: TGTGCCAGCAGCTTAGCGACGGGAGTAGCCTACGAGCAGTACTTC

j_gene: TRBJ1-1
d_gene: TRBD1
abundance: NA
v_gene: TRBV11-3
CDR3aa: CASSQGAGAEAFF
CDR3nt: TGTGCCAGCAGCCAGGGGGCGGGCGCTGAAGCTTTCTTT

j_gene: TRBJ2-3
d_gene: NA
abundance: NA
v_gene: TRBV6-1
CDR3aa: CASSESIGGADTQYF
CDR3nt: TGTGCCAGCAGTGAAAGCATCGGTGGGGCAGATACGCAGTATTTT

j_gene: TRBJ2-5
d_gene: NA
abundance: NA
v_gene: TRBV7-2
CDR3aa: CASSLGGSRETQYF
CDR3nt: TGTGCCAGCAGCTTAGGGGGGTCGAGGGAGACCCAGTACTTC

j_gene: TRBJ1-5
d_gene: TRBD1
abundance: NA
v_gene: TRBV6-5
CDR3aa: CASSPGTATPPQHF
CDR3nt: TGTGCCAGCAGCCCAGGGACAGCCACTCCGCCCCAGCATTTT

j_gene: TRBJ1-3
d_gene: NA
abundance: NA
v_gene: TRBV19
CDR3aa: CASSVRQASSGNTIYF
CDR3nt: TGTGCCAGTAGTGTAAGACAGGCATCCTCTGGAAACACCATATATTTT

j_gene: TRBJ1-2
d_gene: NA
abundance: once
v_gene: TRBV7-2
CDR3aa: CASRLVGTYGYTF
CDR3nt: TGTGCCAGCAGGCTCGTCGGGACCTATGGCTACACCTTC

j_gene: TRBJ2-7
d_gene: TRBD1
abundance: NA
v_gene: TRBV5-1
CDR3aa: CASSRTGEVYEQYF
CDR3nt: TGCGCCAGCAGCAGGACAGGGGAGGTGTACGAGCAGTACTTC

j_gene: TRBJ2-2
d_gene: NA
abundance: NA
v_gene: TRBV5-1
CDR3aa: CASSPGLKATGELFF
CDR3nt: TGCGCCAGCAGCCCCGGACTAAAGGCTACCGGGGAGCTGTTTTTT

j_gene: TRBJ2-5
d_gene: NA
abundance: NA
v_gene: TRBV5-1
CDR3aa: CASSFTTVQETQYF
CDR3nt: TGCGCCAGCAGCTTCACAACAGTTCAAGAGACCCAGTACTTC

j_gene: TRBJ2-2
d_gene: NA
abundance: NA
v_gene: TRBV6-6
CDR3aa: CAAYDRANTGELFF
CDR3nt: TGTGCCGCCTACGACAGAGCGAACACCGGGGAGCTGTTTTTT

j_gene: TRBJ1-5
d_gene: TRBD1
abundance: NA
v_gene: TRBV18
CDR3aa: CASSPGQGGRSNQPQHF
CDR3nt: TGTGCCAGCTCGCCGGGACAGGGAGGTAGAAGCAATCAGCCCCAGCATTTT

j_gene: TRBJ2-3
d_gene: TRBD1
abundance: NA
v_gene: TRBV2
CDR3aa: CASSPTGVTDTQYF
CDR3nt: TGTGCCAGCAGTCCCACAGGGGTGACAGATACGCAGTATTTT

j_gene: TRBJ2-2
d_gene: NA
abundance: NA
v_gene: TRBV2
CDR3aa: CASSEGVSTGELFF
CDR3nt: TGTGCCAGCAGTGAAGGGGTGAGCACCGGGGAGCTGTTTTTT

j_gene: TRBJ2-3
d_gene: NA
abundance: NA
v_gene: TRBV7-9
CDR3aa: CATAWITDTQYF
CDR3nt: TGTGCCACTGCATGGATCACAGATACGCAGTATTTT

j_gene: TRBJ1-2
d_gene: TRBD1
abundance: NA
v_gene: TRBV5-1
CDR3aa: CASSVGQGQDGYTF
CDR3nt: TGCGCCAGCAGCGTAGGACAGGGCCAGGATGGCTACACCTTC

j_gene: TRBJ2-3
d_gene: NA
abundance: NA
v_gene: TRBV6-5
CDR3aa: CASRPRRGTDTQYF
CDR3nt: TGTGCCAGCAGACCGCGGAGGGGAACAGATACGCAGTATTTT

j_gene: TRBJ2-7
d_gene: TRBD2
abundance: NA
v_gene: TRBV6-1
CDR3aa: CASSDRTSGIGYEQYF
CDR3nt: TGTGCCAGCAGTGATAGGACTAGCGGGATCGGCTACGAGCAGTACTTC

j_gene: TRBJ2-2
d_gene: TRBD2
abundance: few
v_gene: TRBV19
CDR3aa: CASSTRLAGTGELFF
CDR3nt: TGTGCCAGTAGTACTCGACTAGCGGGGACCGGGGAGCTGTTTTTT

j_gene: TRBJ2-3
d_gene: NA
abundance: NA
v_gene: TRBV4-3
CDR3aa: CASSQDSGRGDTQYF
CDR3nt: TGCGCCAGCAGCCAAGATTCCGGGAGAGGGGATACGCAGTATTTT

j_gene: TRBJ2-7
d_gene: TRBD1
abundance: NA
v_gene: TRBV27
CDR3aa: CASSLNRGSYEQYF
CDR3nt: TGTGCCAGCAGTTTGAACAGGGGGTCCTACGAGCAGTACTTC

j_gene: TRBJ2-5
d_gene: TRBD1
abundance: NA
v_gene: TRBV5-6
CDR3aa: CASSTGQGGQETQYF
CDR3nt: TGTGCCAGCAGCACGGGACAGGGCGGCCAAGAGACCCAGTACTTC

j_gene: TRBJ1-2
d_gene: TRBD1
abundance: NA
v_gene: TRBV28
CDR3aa: CASSLWSPGQGPGYTF
CDR3nt: TGTGCCAGCAGTTTATGGTCCCCGGGACAGGGCCCTGGCTACACCTTC

j_gene: TRBJ2-7
d_gene: TRBD1
abundance: NA
v_gene: TRBV27
CDR3aa: CASSLSSGGYEQYF
CDR3nt: TGTGCCAGCAGTTTATCTTCAGGGGGCTACGAGCAGTACTTC

j_gene: TRBJ1-2
d_gene: NA
abundance: NA
v_gene: TRBV9
CDR3aa: CASSVPLTFWAREDGYTF
CDR3nt: TGTGCCAGCAGCGTACCCTTGACGTTCTGGGCGCGGGAGGATGGCTACACCTTC

j_gene: TRBJ1-6
d_gene: TRBD1
abundance: NA
v_gene: TRBV28
CDR3aa: CASSIHGQGSPLHF
CDR3nt: TGTGCCAGCAGTATACACGGACAGGGTTCACCCCTCCACTTT

j_gene: TRBJ2-1
d_gene: NA
abundance: NA
v_gene: TRBV7-2
CDR3aa: CASSLAGVSYNEQFF
CDR3nt: TGTGCCAGCAGCTTAGCGGGGGTCTCCTACAATGAGCAGTTCTTC

j_gene: TRBJ1-1
d_gene: NA
abundance: NA
v_gene: TRBV5-4
CDR3aa: CASSLAIGTGTEAFF
CDR3nt: TGTGCCAGCAGCTTGGCCATAGGGACGGGCACTGAAGCTTTCTTT

j_gene: TRBJ2-7
d_gene: NA
abundance: NA
v_gene: TRBV21-1
CDR3aa: CASSNRDFTEQYF
CDR3nt: TGTGCCAGCAGCAACCGGGACTTTACCGAGCAGTACTTC

j_gene: TRBJ2-3
d_gene: NA
abundance: NA
v_gene: TRBV19
CDR3aa: CASSIGGRLSTDTQYF
CDR3nt: TGTGCCAGTAGTATAGGGGGTCGCCTGAGCACAGATACGCAGTATTTT

j_gene: TRBJ2-3
d_gene: NA
abundance: once
v_gene: TRBV9
CDR3aa: CASSVRELGDTQYF
CDR3nt: TGTGCCAGCAGCGTACGGGAGTTAGGGGATACGCAGTATTTT

j_gene: TRBJ1-2
d_gene: TRBD1
abundance: NA
v_gene: TRBV28
CDR3aa: CASSSGTANLYGYTF
CDR3nt: TGTGCCAGCAGTTCCGGGACAGCGAATCTCTACGGCTACACCTTC